This T cell receptor beta chain came from a study of CD8+ T cells in alopecia areata. Study-wide background: A 6-month off-drug phase came after tofacitinib, which had lasted 6 to 18 months. Study findings and constraints: It was observed that many expanded lesional clones persisted in scalp and blood during tofacitinib. Tofacitinib significantly decreased scalp clonality and expanded CD8+ clones among top 100. Relative to normal scalp, lesional scalp, especially alopecia totalis/universalis, showed higher clonality.

Sequencing used cDNA as its template, made by extracting RNA and reverse transcribing it. The protocol was immunoSEQ multiplex PCR, while the TCRdb copy is restricted to in-frame clones and leaves out a portion. The data contain 150,000 to 200,000 clones, just under 65% of them singletons. Treatment described: oral pan-JAK inhibitor, 5-10 mg twice daily. A word on this clone: Its antigen is undetermined.

Sequenced material: CD4+ T cells sorted from blood, taken at approximately week 49, from a patient treated with tofacitinib. The TCR was taken from a human donor with alopecia areata.

The CDR3 protein is CSVDNIQAFF. In nucleotides, the CDR3 is TGCAGCGTTGATAACATTCAAGCTTTCTTT. The rearrangement links TRBV29-1 to TRBJ1-1, with D hard to call. V dropped 3 bases and J dropped 9 bases, with 8 bases sitting between them. The CDR3 sequence is 10 residues long. Per the germline V gene, CDR1 is SQVTM and CDR2 is ANQGSEA. Together with reference TRBV29-1 and TRBJ1-1, the CDR3 gives the full variable domain: SAVISQKPSRDICQRGTSLTIQCQVDSQVTMMFWYRQQPGQSLTLIATANQGSEATYESGFVIDKFPISRPNLTFSTLTVSNMSPEDSSIYLCSVDNIQAFFGQGTRLTVV.